A selection of T cell receptor beta chains follows, all from one sample in a study. TCRdb analysed the RT-PCR reads with MiXCR anew, one entry per CDR3 protein. Among approximately 720,000 distinct CDR3 sequences listed, over 12% were seen once. The sequenced material came from memory CD4+ T cells from blood. These receptors were obtained from a female donor in good health, serving as a healthy control. CDR3s include the opening cysteine and the closing phenylalanine or tryptophan. Fields, in order: V gene, clone size, D gene, CDR3 length, J gene, CDR3 protein, CDR3 DNA. D genes are given only for firm matches. Some rows mark clone size as missing; the rest say once, few, many or name a class of expanded clone.

v_call: TRBV20-1
clone_size: many
d_call: NA
cdr3_length: 14
j_call: TRBJ2-2
cdr3_aa: CSARVPGTAGELFF
cdr3_nt: TGCAGTGCTAGAGTTCCCGGGACCGCCGGGGAGCTGTTTTTT

v_call: TRBV25-1
clone_size: few
d_call: NA
cdr3_length: 15
j_call: TRBJ2-6
cdr3_aa: CASSKEQSGANVLTF
cdr3_nt: TGTGCCAGCAGTAAAGAACAGTCTGGGGCCAACGTCCTGACTTTC

v_call: TRBV4-3
clone_size: NA
d_call: TRBD1
cdr3_length: 14
j_call: TRBJ2-1
cdr3_aa: CASSQAQGWDEQFF
cdr3_nt: TGCGCCAGCAGCCAAGCACAGGGGTGGGATGAGCAGTTCTTC

v_call: TRBV29-1
clone_size: many
d_call: NA
cdr3_length: 13
j_call: TRBJ2-2
cdr3_aa: CSGLTGNTGELFF
cdr3_nt: TGCAGCGGCCTGACAGGGAACACCGGGGAGCTGTTTTTT

v_call: TRBV20-1
clone_size: many
d_call: NA
cdr3_length: 13
j_call: TRBJ2-5
cdr3_aa: CSARRTALGTQYF
cdr3_nt: TGCAGTGCTAGGAGGACAGCCCTGGGGACCCAGTACTTC

v_call: TRBV20-1
clone_size: few
d_call: TRBD2
cdr3_length: 13
j_call: TRBJ2-7
cdr3_aa: CSAQAGGGDEQYF
cdr3_nt: TGCAGTGCTCAAGCGGGAGGAGGTGATGAGCAGTACTTC

v_call: TRBV7-7
clone_size: many
d_call: NA
cdr3_length: 11
j_call: TRBJ2-1
cdr3_aa: CASSSGALQFF
cdr3_nt: TGTGCCAGCAGCTCAGGGGCCCTGCAGTTCTTC

v_call: TRBV29-1
clone_size: many
d_call: NA
cdr3_length: 15
j_call: TRBJ1-2
cdr3_aa: CSVRTSSSANYGYTF
cdr3_nt: TGCAGCGTCCGGACCTCTAGTTCAGCTAACTATGGCTACACCTTC

v_call: TRBV20-1
clone_size: NA
d_call: TRBD1
cdr3_length: 13
j_call: TRBJ1-1
cdr3_aa: CKSWDSSITEAFF
cdr3_nt: TGCAAAAGCTGGGACAGCTCGATCACTGAAGCTTTCTTT

v_call: TRBV7-9
clone_size: many
d_call: TRBD2
cdr3_length: 12
j_call: TRBJ2-7
cdr3_aa: CASSWDYYEQYF
cdr3_nt: TGTGCCAGCAGCTGGGACTACTACGAGCAGTACTTC

v_call: TRBV9
clone_size: many
d_call: TRBD1
cdr3_length: 15
j_call: TRBJ2-1
cdr3_aa: CASSARTGGGHEQFF
cdr3_nt: TGTGCCAGCAGCGCCCGGACAGGGGGTGGTCATGAGCAGTTCTTC

v_call: TRBV10-1
clone_size: many
d_call: TRBD1
cdr3_length: 15
j_call: TRBJ2-3
cdr3_aa: CASKTGQGDTDTQYF
cdr3_nt: TGCGCCAGCAAGACGGGACAGGGGGACACAGATACGCAGTATTTT

v_call: TRBV7-2
clone_size: NA
d_call: NA
cdr3_length: 13
j_call: TRBJ1-1
cdr3_aa: CASSLQQRAEAFF
cdr3_nt: TGTGCCAGCAGTCTTCAGCAGCGCGCTGAAGCTTTCTTT

v_call: TRBV27
clone_size: few
d_call: TRBD1
cdr3_length: 15
j_call: TRBJ1-2
cdr3_aa: CASSRGGQGKYGYTF
cdr3_nt: TGTGCCAGCAGTAGGGGAGGACAGGGGAAATATGGCTACACCTTC

v_call: TRBV5-1
clone_size: many
d_call: NA
cdr3_length: 16
j_call: TRBJ2-3
cdr3_aa: CASSLGPGLNTDTQYF
cdr3_nt: TGCGCCAGCAGCTTGGGTCCGGGACTTAACACAGATACGCAGTATTTT

v_call: TRBV27
clone_size: NA
d_call: NA
cdr3_length: 14
j_call: TRBJ2-5
cdr3_aa: CASSLYSTVEAQYF
cdr3_nt: TGTGCCAGCAGTTTGTACAGTACCGTAGAGGCCCAGTACTTC

v_call: TRBV4-2
clone_size: many
d_call: NA
cdr3_length: 15
j_call: TRBJ1-1
cdr3_aa: CASSQDSGVRTEAFF
cdr3_nt: TGTGCCAGCAGCCAAGATTCCGGGGTCCGGACTGAAGCTTTCTTT

v_call: TRBV5-1
clone_size: few
d_call: TRBD2
cdr3_length: 20
j_call: TRBJ2-2
cdr3_aa: CASSGSVGLAGEGNTGELFF
cdr3_nt: TGCGCCAGCAGCGGCTCTGTGGGACTAGCGGGAGAAGGGAACACCGGGGAGCTGTTTTTT

v_call: TRBV7-2
clone_size: NA
d_call: NA
cdr3_length: 14
j_call: TRBJ1-1
cdr3_aa: CASRPPGTSTEAFF
cdr3_nt: TGTGCCAGCAGGCCGCCAGGGACTTCCACTGAAGCTTTCTTT

v_call: TRBV3-1
clone_size: few
d_call: TRBD2
cdr3_length: 17
j_call: TRBJ2-7
cdr3_aa: CASSLRTGTSGSGEQYF
cdr3_nt: TGTGCCAGCAGCCTCCGTACCGGGACTAGCGGGAGTGGCGAGCAGTACTTC

v_call: TRBV12-3/TRBV12-4
clone_size: few
d_call: TRBD1
cdr3_length: 14
j_call: TRBJ1-2
cdr3_aa: CASSPTGPNYGYTF
cdr3_nt: TGTGCCAGCAGCCCGACAGGGCCTAACTATGGCTACACCTTC

v_call: TRBV6-1
clone_size: NA
d_call: NA
cdr3_length: 14
j_call: TRBJ2-2
cdr3_aa: CASSKGGAGGELFF
cdr3_nt: TGTGCCAGCAGTAAGGGGGGGGCAGGCGGGGAGCTGTTTTTT

v_call: TRBV6-5
clone_size: few
d_call: TRBD1
cdr3_length: 17
j_call: TRBJ1-2
cdr3_aa: CASSSLSGTGSSWGYTF
cdr3_nt: TGTGCCAGCAGTTCCCTATCCGGGACAGGGAGCTCTTGGGGCTACACCTTC

v_call: TRBV7-2
clone_size: many
d_call: NA
cdr3_length: 13
j_call: TRBJ1-1
cdr3_aa: CASSPQMSTEAFF
cdr3_nt: TGTGCCAGCAGCCCACAGATGAGCACTGAAGCTTTCTTT

v_call: TRBV6-5
clone_size: many
d_call: NA
cdr3_length: 16
j_call: TRBJ1-6
cdr3_aa: CASSSPTGKQNSPLHF
cdr3_nt: TGTGCCAGCAGTTCTCCAACAGGGAAGCAAAATTCACCCCTCCACTTT

v_call: TRBV20-1
clone_size: NA
d_call: NA
cdr3_length: 13
j_call: TRBJ1-5
cdr3_aa: CSASGHSNQPQHF
cdr3_nt: TGCAGTGCCTCGGGACACAGCAATCAGCCCCAGCATTTT

v_call: TRBV12-3/TRBV12-4
clone_size: few
d_call: TRBD2
cdr3_length: 17
j_call: TRBJ2-1
cdr3_aa: CASSLGLADLSYNEQFF
cdr3_nt: TGTGCCAGCAGCCTGGGACTAGCGGACCTCTCCTACAATGAGCAGTTCTTC

v_call: TRBV5-1
clone_size: few
d_call: TRBD1
cdr3_length: 15
j_call: TRBJ1-1
cdr3_aa: CASSLLGQGSTEAFF
cdr3_nt: TGCGCCAGCAGCCTACTGGGACAGGGCAGCACTGAAGCTTTCTTT

v_call: TRBV7-2
clone_size: NA
d_call: TRBD2
cdr3_length: 15
j_call: TRBJ2-1
cdr3_aa: CASSLRTSGSYEQFF
cdr3_nt: TGTGCCAGCAGCCTTCGGACTAGCGGGAGTTATGAGCAGTTCTTC

v_call: TRBV4-3
clone_size: NA
d_call: NA
cdr3_length: 15
j_call: TRBJ2-1
cdr3_aa: CASSPTPLPPNEQFF
cdr3_nt: TGCGCCAGCAGCCCGACTCCCCTTCCCCCCAATGAGCAGTTCTTC

v_call: TRBV12-3/TRBV12-4
clone_size: many
d_call: TRBD2
cdr3_length: 15
j_call: TRBJ2-1
cdr3_aa: CASSLVLAGDNEQFF
cdr3_nt: TGTGCCAGCAGTTTAGTTCTAGCGGGAGACAATGAGCAGTTCTTC

v_call: TRBV15
clone_size: NA
d_call: NA
cdr3_length: 17
j_call: TRBJ2-2
cdr3_aa: CATSRVRTGTTPGELFF
cdr3_nt: TGTGCCACCAGCAGAGTTAGGACCGGAACAACTCCCGGGGAGCTGTTTTTT

v_call: TRBV4-2
clone_size: NA
d_call: NA
cdr3_length: 15
j_call: TRBJ2-5
cdr3_aa: CASSQALAAQETQYF
cdr3_nt: TGTGCCAGCAGCCAAGCGCTAGCCGCCCAAGAGACCCAGTACTTC

v_call: TRBV5-5
clone_size: few
d_call: TRBD1
cdr3_length: 15
j_call: TRBJ2-1
cdr3_aa: CASSFDRGPFNEQFF
cdr3_nt: TGTGCCAGCAGCTTCGACAGGGGGCCTTTCAATGAGCAGTTCTTC

v_call: TRBV28
clone_size: NA
d_call: TRBD1
cdr3_length: 16
j_call: TRBJ2-1
cdr3_aa: CASSPYPGQVYNEQFF
cdr3_nt: TGTGCCAGCAGTCCCTACCCGGGACAGGTCTACAATGAGCAGTTCTTC

v_call: TRBV6-5
clone_size: NA
d_call: NA
cdr3_length: 14
j_call: TRBJ2-1
cdr3_aa: CASSPQGGYNEQFF
cdr3_nt: TGTGCCAGCAGTCCCCAGGGGGGGTACAATGAGCAGTTCTTC

v_call: TRBV20-1
clone_size: NA
d_call: TRBD1
cdr3_length: 15
j_call: TRBJ2-3
cdr3_aa: CSASKQGASQDTQYF
cdr3_nt: TGCAGTGCTAGTAAACAGGGGGCTTCACAAGATACGCAGTATTTT

v_call: TRBV21-1
clone_size: few
d_call: NA
cdr3_length: 21
j_call: TRBJ2-3
cdr3_aa: CASSKASRSSADRSSTDTQYF
cdr3_nt: TGTGCCAGCAGCAAAGCTTCAAGGTCTAGCGCCGACCGCTCTAGCACAGATACGCAGTATTTT

v_call: TRBV27
clone_size: many
d_call: NA
cdr3_length: 15
j_call: TRBJ2-5
cdr3_aa: CASSLSQGTTETQYF
cdr3_nt: TGTGCCAGCAGTTTATCGCAGGGCACCACGGAGACCCAGTACTTC

v_call: TRBV7-6
clone_size: NA
d_call: NA
cdr3_length: 15
j_call: TRBJ2-3
cdr3_aa: CASSPQGVGTDTQYF
cdr3_nt: TGTGCCAGCAGCCCGCAGGGAGTGGGCACAGATACGCAGTATTTT

v_call: TRBV20-1
clone_size: NA
d_call: NA
cdr3_length: 14
j_call: TRBJ2-7
cdr3_aa: CSARVDGQAGEQYF
cdr3_nt: TGCAGTGCTAGAGTCGATGGACAAGCTGGCGAGCAGTACTTC

v_call: TRBV20-1
clone_size: many
d_call: TRBD1
cdr3_length: 13
j_call: TRBJ1-5
cdr3_aa: CSAGTDNNQPQHF
cdr3_nt: TGCAGTGCTGGGACAGACAACAATCAGCCCCAGCATTTT

v_call: TRBV5-1
clone_size: NA
d_call: TRBD1
cdr3_length: 21
j_call: TRBJ2-1
cdr3_aa: CASRPSTGTGGVIWSYNEQFF
cdr3_nt: TGCGCCAGCAGACCCAGTACCGGGACAGGGGGAGTAATTTGGTCCTACAATGAGCAGTTCTTC

v_call: TRBV20-1
clone_size: many
d_call: TRBD1
cdr3_length: 14
j_call: TRBJ2-5
cdr3_aa: CSAISGQGMETQYF
cdr3_nt: TGCAGTGCTATTTCGGGACAGGGGATGGAGACCCAGTACTTC

v_call: TRBV3-1
clone_size: many
d_call: TRBD1
cdr3_length: 14
j_call: TRBJ1-2
cdr3_aa: CASSQRDSGYGYTF
cdr3_nt: TGTGCCAGCAGCCAACGGGACAGTGGCTATGGCTACACCTTC

v_call: TRBV5-1
clone_size: few
d_call: NA
cdr3_length: 15
j_call: TRBJ2-7
cdr3_aa: CASSIGSGSSREQYF
cdr3_nt: TGCGCCAGCTCAATCGGATCAGGGTCCTCCCGGGAGCAGTACTTC

v_call: TRBV6-1
clone_size: NA
d_call: NA
cdr3_length: 14
j_call: TRBJ1-1
cdr3_aa: CASSEVAGYTEAFF
cdr3_nt: TGTGCCAGCAGTGAAGTGGCGGGGTACACTGAAGCTTTCTTT

v_call: TRBV5-1
clone_size: NA
d_call: NA
cdr3_length: 16
j_call: TRBJ1-6
cdr3_aa: CASTGMFRDDNSPLHF
cdr3_nt: TGCGCCAGTACTGGGATGTTCCGGGACGATAATTCACCCCTCCACTTT

v_call: TRBV5-1
clone_size: NA
d_call: NA
cdr3_length: 13
j_call: TRBJ1-2
cdr3_aa: CASSLTAYYGYTF
cdr3_nt: TGCGCCAGCAGTCTAACAGCATACTATGGCTACACCTTC

v_call: TRBV10-3
clone_size: NA
d_call: NA
cdr3_length: 14
j_call: TRBJ2-2
cdr3_aa: CAIRRLEVTGELFF
cdr3_nt: TGTGCCATCAGGAGATTAGAGGTCACCGGGGAGCTGTTTTTT

v_call: TRBV15
clone_size: NA
d_call: NA
cdr3_length: 13
j_call: TRBJ2-2
cdr3_aa: CATSGGGPGELFF
cdr3_nt: TGTGCCACCAGCGGAGGGGGGCCCGGGGAGCTGTTTTTT

v_call: TRBV28
clone_size: NA
d_call: NA
cdr3_length: 12
j_call: TRBJ1-5
cdr3_aa: CASSWESQPQHF
cdr3_nt: TGTGCCAGCAGTTGGGAGAGCCAGCCCCAGCATTTT

v_call: TRBV27
clone_size: few
d_call: NA
cdr3_length: 14
j_call: TRBJ2-1
cdr3_aa: CASSSPNRVTEQFF
cdr3_nt: TGTGCCAGCAGTTCGCCAAACAGGGTTACCGAGCAGTTCTTC

v_call: TRBV5-1
clone_size: NA
d_call: NA
cdr3_length: 16
j_call: TRBJ2-2
cdr3_aa: CASSPRQGRNTGELFF
cdr3_nt: TGCGCCAGCAGTCCTAGGCAGGGGAGGAACACCGGGGAGCTGTTTTTT

v_call: TRBV12-3/TRBV12-4
clone_size: many
d_call: NA
cdr3_length: 15
j_call: TRBJ1-3
cdr3_aa: CASSLRGSSGNTIYF
cdr3_nt: TGTGCCAGCAGTTTACGAGGGAGCTCTGGAAACACCATATATTTT